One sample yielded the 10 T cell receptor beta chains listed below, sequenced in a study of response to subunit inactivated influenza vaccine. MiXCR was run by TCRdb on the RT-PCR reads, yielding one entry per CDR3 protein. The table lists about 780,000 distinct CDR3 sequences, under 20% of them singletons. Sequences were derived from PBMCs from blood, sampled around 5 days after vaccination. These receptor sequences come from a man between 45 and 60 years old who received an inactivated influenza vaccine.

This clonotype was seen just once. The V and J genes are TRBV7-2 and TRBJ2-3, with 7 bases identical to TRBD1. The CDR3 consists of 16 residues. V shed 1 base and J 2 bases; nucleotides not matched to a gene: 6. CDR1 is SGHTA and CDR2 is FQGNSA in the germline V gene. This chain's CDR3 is CASSLVADRPTDTQYF. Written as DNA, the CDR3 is TGTGCCAGCAGCTTAGTTGCGGACAGGCCCACAGATACGCAGTATTTT.

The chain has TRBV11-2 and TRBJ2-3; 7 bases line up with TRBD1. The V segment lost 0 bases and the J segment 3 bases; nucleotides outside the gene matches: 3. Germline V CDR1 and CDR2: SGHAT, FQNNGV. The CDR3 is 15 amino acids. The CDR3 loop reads CASSLDRGYTDTQYF. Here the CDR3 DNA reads TGTGCCAGCAGCTTAGACAGGGGGTATACAGATACGCAGTATTTT.

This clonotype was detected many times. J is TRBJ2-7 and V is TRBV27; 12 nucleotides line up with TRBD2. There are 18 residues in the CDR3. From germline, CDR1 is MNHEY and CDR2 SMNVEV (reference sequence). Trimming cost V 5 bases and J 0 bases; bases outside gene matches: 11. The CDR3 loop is CASSDKLTSGGSSYEQYF. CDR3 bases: TGTGCCAGCAGTGATAAGCTGACTAGCGGGGGAAGCTCCTACGAGCAGTACTTC.

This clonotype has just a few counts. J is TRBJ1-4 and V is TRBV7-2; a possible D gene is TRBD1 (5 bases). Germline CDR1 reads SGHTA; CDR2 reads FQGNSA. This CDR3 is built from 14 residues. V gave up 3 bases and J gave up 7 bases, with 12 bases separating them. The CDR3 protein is CASSFQGGVEKLFF. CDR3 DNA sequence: TGTGCCAGCAGCTTCCAGGGAGGAGTTGAAAAACTGTTTTTT.

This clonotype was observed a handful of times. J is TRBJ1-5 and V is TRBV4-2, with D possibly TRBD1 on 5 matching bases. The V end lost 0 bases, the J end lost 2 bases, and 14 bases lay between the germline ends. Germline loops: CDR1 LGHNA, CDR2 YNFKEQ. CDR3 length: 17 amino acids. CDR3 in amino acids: CASSQDSGGRGNQPQHF. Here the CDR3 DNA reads TGTGCCAGCAGCCAAGATTCCGGGGGTAGGGGCAATCAGCCCCAGCATTTT.

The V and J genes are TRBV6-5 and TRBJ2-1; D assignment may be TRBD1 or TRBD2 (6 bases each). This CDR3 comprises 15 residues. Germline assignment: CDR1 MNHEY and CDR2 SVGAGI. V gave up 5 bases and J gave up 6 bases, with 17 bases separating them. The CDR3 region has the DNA TGTGCCAGCAGTCAATCGATGGGGGGCCTCAATGAGCAGTTCTTC. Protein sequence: CASSQSMGGLNEQFF.

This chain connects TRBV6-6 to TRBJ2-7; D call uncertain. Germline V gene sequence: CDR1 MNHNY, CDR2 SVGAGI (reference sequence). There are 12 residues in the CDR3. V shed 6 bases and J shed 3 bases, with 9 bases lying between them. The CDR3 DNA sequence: TGTGCCAGCAGCTCGGACGTCTACGAGCAGTACTTC. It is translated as CASSSDVYEQYF.

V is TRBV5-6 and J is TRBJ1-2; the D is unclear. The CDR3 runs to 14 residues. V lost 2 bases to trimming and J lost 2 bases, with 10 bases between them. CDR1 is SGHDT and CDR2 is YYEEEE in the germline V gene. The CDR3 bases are TGTGCCAGCAGCTTTGGGCAGGCGAACTATGGCTACACCTTC. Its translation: CASSFGQANYGYTF.

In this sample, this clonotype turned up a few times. CDR3 amino acids: CSASRLAGSWSSYNEQFF. In nucleotides, the CDR3 is TGCAGTGCTAGCAGACTAGCGGGCAGTTGGAGCTCCTACAATGAGCAGTTCTTC. The V and J genes are TRBV20-1 and TRBJ2-1, with TRBD2 matching over 10 bases. The J segment lost 0 bases and the V segment lost 3 bases, leaving 11 bases of the junction unmatched. Germline lookup yields CDR1 DFQATT and CDR2 SNEGSKA (reference sequence). This CDR3 region has 18 residues.

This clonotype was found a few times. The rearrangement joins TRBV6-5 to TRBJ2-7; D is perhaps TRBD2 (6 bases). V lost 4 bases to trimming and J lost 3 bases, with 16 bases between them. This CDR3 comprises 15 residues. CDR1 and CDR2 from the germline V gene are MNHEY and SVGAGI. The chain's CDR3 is CASSSTTWGDYEQYF. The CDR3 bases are TGTGCCAGCAGTTCTACGACGTGGGGGGACTACGAGCAGTACTTC.